Shown below are 20 T cell receptor beta chains from a single sample sequenced in a study of OX40 agonist ivuxolimab in advanced cancers. Produced via immunoSEQ multiplex PCR; TCRdb's table is partial and in-frame only. The data contain roughly 9,300 clones, less than 65% of them singletons. The sequenced sample was CD4+ or CD8+ T cells sorted from blood, obtained in a trial of the OX40 agonist ivuxolimab. The receptors were gathered from an adult with an advanced solid tumor such as melanoma, head and neck, liver or kidney cancer.

This clone was seen once. The chain has TRBV4-2 and TRBJ2-1; TRBD1 matches 8 bases. The V gene's germline CDR1 is LGHNA and CDR2 YNFKEQ. The CDR3 spans 15 residues. V trimming: 4 bases; J trimming: 2 bases; junction bases outside the gene matches: 4. This CDR3 is CASSREDRAYNEQFF. For the CDR3, the DNA is TGTGCCAGCAGCCGAGAGGACAGGGCCTACAATGAGCAGTTCTTC.

V is TRBV6-5 and J is TRBJ1-3; no reliable D call. Per the germline V gene, CDR1 is MNHEY and CDR2 is SVGAGI. Trimming shortened V by 5 bases and J by 2 bases, and 13 bases separated the two germline ends. The CDR3 is made up of 15 amino acids. The CDR3 region is CASSQLRGPGNTIYF. CDR3 in DNA: TGTGCCAGCAGTCAACTGCGGGGTCCTGGAAACACCATATATTTT.

This clone was detected only a few times. The chain links TRBV27 to TRBJ2-5; possible D gene TRBD2, 6 bases. Trimming took 6 bases from V and 4 from J, leaving 18 bases between them. CDR1 is MNHEY and CDR2 is SMNVEV in the germline V gene (reference sequence). The CDR3 extends over 15 amino acids. CDR3 sequence (DNA): TGTGCCAGCAGAACTTCGGGGAGGAAAGCAGAGACCCAGTACTTC. It codes for CASRTSGRKAETQYF.

In this sample, this clone turned up many times. This rearrangement joins TRBV7-9 to TRBJ1-1; possibly TRBD1 for D (5 bases). V dropped 2 bases and J dropped 5 bases, with 6 bases sitting between them. CDR1 and CDR2 from the germline V gene are SEHNR and FQNEAQ (reference sequence). The length of the CDR3 is 12 residues. CDR3 DNA: TGTGCCAGCAGCTTATGGGGGACTGAAGCTTTCTTT. Amino acid sequence: CASSLWGTEAFF.

Relative to its sample, this clone is medium-sized (0.01 to 0.1%). The J gene is TRBJ2-7, the V gene TRBV7-6; possibly TRBD1 or TRBD2 for D (6 bases each). There are 18 residues in the CDR3. With 5 bases removed from V and 5 bases from J, the gap between germline ends came to 28 bases. CDR1 and CDR2 (germline): SGHVS, FNYEAQ. The CDR3 nucleotides are TGTGCCAGCAGCCCAGGGGCGGGTGTGGGGACTTGGGGGAACGAGCAGTACTTC. As protein: CASSPGAGVGTWGNEQYF.

This clone was detected only a few times. V usage is TRBV5-1 and J usage is TRBJ2-7, with D perhaps TRBD2 (5 bases). Trimming took 1 base from V and 5 from J, leaving 13 bases between them. CDR3 length: 14 amino acids. The germline CDR1 and CDR2 sequences are SGHRS and YFSETQ. This CDR3 is CASSLLASLNEQYF. The CDR3, as DNA: TGCGCCAGCAGCTTGTTAGCTAGCTTGAACGAGCAGTACTTC.

The table lists this clone with a count of one. The V call is TRBV6-5, the J call TRBJ2-7, with 10 positions matching TRBD2. This CDR3 has 14 residues. The germline CDR1 and CDR2 sequences are MNHEY and SVGAGI. The V and J ends lost 6 bases and 4 bases, in that order; junction bases with no gene match: 6. Here the CDR3 DNA reads TGTGCCAGCAGCCCGACTAGCGGGTCTTACGAGCAGTACTTC. Encoded protein: CASSPTSGSYEQYF.

The chain is built from TRBV5-5 and TRBJ2-3; a weak D match, TRBD2 (6 bases). V dropped 0 bases and J dropped 5 bases, with 13 bases sitting between them. Germline V gene data show CDR1 as SGHKS and CDR2 as YYEKEE (reference sequence). The CDR3 loop spans 15 amino acids. The CDR3 reads CASSLGTSNVDTQYF. The CDR3 DNA reads TGTGCCAGCAGCTTGGGAACTAGCAACGTAGATACGCAGTATTTT.

This rearrangement joins TRBV11-3 to TRBJ2-1; D may be TRBD1 or TRBD2 (5 bases each). This CDR3 contains 15 residues. V lost 5 bases and J 8 bases, leaving 19 bases between the germline ends. Germline loops: CDR1 SGHNT, CDR2 YENEEA. DNA for the CDR3: TGTGCCAGCAGCCACGGTCCAGGACGAGGGGATGAGCAGTTCTTC. It specifies CASSHGPGRGDEQFF.

This clone is medium-sized by share. The rearrangement joins TRBV7-9 to TRBJ2-7; TRBD2 might be the D (5 bases). The CDR3 totals 13 residues. Trimming stripped 5 bases from V and 3 bases from J, with 11 bases between. Germline lookup yields CDR1 SEHNR and CDR2 FQNEAQ (reference sequence). CDR3 sequence (DNA): TGTGCCAGCAGCCCCGGGAACCACTACGAGCAGTACTTC. This encodes CASSPGNHYEQYF.

The chain combines TRBV27 with TRBJ1-5, with D unclear. The CDR3 is made up of 15 amino acids. The V end lost 0 bases, the J end lost 2 bases, and 8 bases lay between the germline ends. Germline CDR1 reads MNHEY; CDR2 reads SMNVEV (reference sequence). CDR3 in amino acids: CASSLSAQGNQPQHF. CDR3 bases: TGTGCCAGCAGTTTATCAGCCCAGGGCAATCAGCCCCAGCATTTT.

This chain connects TRBV11-1 to TRBJ2-7; perhaps D is TRBD1 or TRBD2 (6 bases each). Trimming stripped 3 bases from V and 7 bases from J, with 13 bases between. The germline gives CDR1 SGHAT, CDR2 FQDESV (reference sequence). This CDR3 has 13 residues. The CDR3 is CASSFKGGSEQYF. In nucleotides, the CDR3 is TGTGCCAGCAGCTTTAAAGGGGGGAGTGAGCAGTACTTC.

The chain is built from TRBV2 and TRBJ2-5; D uncertain. Looked up from germline, CDR1 is SNHLY and CDR2 is FYNNEI. V lost 8 bases, J lost 2 bases, and 18 bases lay in between. The length of the CDR3 is 15 residues. The CDR3: CASSGFGEAQETQYF. The CDR3 bases are TGTGCCAGCTCCGGATTTGGCGAGGCACAAGAGACCCAGTACTTC.

This clone was seen only a few times. The chain couples TRBV5-1 to TRBJ2-1; possible D gene TRBD2, 6 bases. The V gene's germline CDR1 is SGHRS and CDR2 YFSETQ. The CDR3 consists of 19 residues. V was clipped by 4 bases and J by 8 bases, with 31 bases between them. CDR3 in DNA: TGCGCCAGCAGCGAGGGACTCCTTGGGGCTAGCCCCTTTGTAGATGAGCAGTTCTTC. This translates into CASSEGLLGASPFVDEQFF.

The chain uses TRBV7-6 and TRBJ2-1, with D hard to call. The CDR3 sequence is 13 residues long. V lost 0 bases, J lost 7 bases, and 7 bases lay in between. Germline assignment: CDR1 SGHVS and CDR2 FNYEAQ. CDR3: CASSLAPENEQFF. The DNA of the CDR3 is TGTGCCAGCAGCTTAGCCCCAGAGAATGAGCAGTTCTTC.

The chain joins TRBV13 to TRBJ2-1; unclear D gene. Germline V lookup: CDR1 PRHDT, CDR2 FYEKMQ (reference sequence). This CDR3 is 16 amino acids long. V was cut by 4 bases and J by 0 bases, with 13 bases left in between. The CDR3 DNA is TGTGCCAGCAGCTATGGAATGAGTGGCTCCTACAATGAGCAGTTCTTC. Translation gives CASSYGMSGSYNEQFF.

This rearrangement joins TRBV27 to TRBJ2-1; D might be TRBD2 (6 bases). Per the germline V gene, CDR1 is MNHEY and CDR2 is SMNVEV (reference sequence). Trimming pared 4 bases from V and 8 bases from J, leaving 18 bases between. This CDR3 contains 15 residues. CDR3 bases: TGTGCCAGCAGTTCCCTTACCGGGAGAAGTGATGAGCAGTTCTTC. Its protein is CASSSLTGRSDEQFF.

The gene calls are TRBV5-4 and TRBJ1-2; no clear D gene. The germline V and J ends were trimmed by 1 base and 2 bases, with 12 bases remaining between them. The CDR3 consists of 15 residues. The germline V gene encodes CDR1 SGHNT and CDR2 YYREEE (reference sequence). The DNA for the CDR3 is TGTGCCAGCAGCTTGCGCCACACCGGGAACTATGGCTACACCTTC. Its translation: CASSLRHTGNYGYTF.

This clone was picked up a small number of times. This chain joins TRBV9 and TRBJ2-1; 16 bases match TRBD2. J was trimmed by 5 bases and V by 0 bases; bases with no gene match: 8. The CDR3 runs to 19 residues. Germline V gene data show CDR1 as SGDLS and CDR2 as YYNGEE. The CDR3 DNA follows: TGTGCCAGCAGCGTAGAGGGACTAGCGGGAGGGTCTCGGGACAATGAGCAGTTCTTC. Translated, it gives CASSVEGLAGGSRDNEQFF.

DNA for the CDR3: TGTGCCAGCAGCCAAGGGCTAGCGGGTATTTACGAGCAGTACTTC. It is translated as CASSQGLAGIYEQYF. The V gene is TRBV4-2, the J gene TRBJ2-7, with 8 bases fitting TRBD2. Trimming cost V 1 base and J 4 bases; bases outside gene matches: 6. The CDR3 is made up of 15 amino acids. The germline CDR1 and CDR2 sequences are LGHNA and YNFKEQ.